These 14 T cell receptor beta chains share one sample of origin, sequenced in a study of blood T cell repertoires in COVID-19. Some clones are missing from TCRdb's copy, which holds only in-frame ones; the method was immunoSEQ multiplex PCR. The table includes 150,000 or so clones, roughly 84% detected once. The sequenced material came from peripheral blood. These receptors were collected from a woman aged 60-75 years with COVID-19, enrolled during active disease.

V and J are TRBV14 and TRBJ1-6, with 8 bases aligning to TRBD1. CDR1 is SGHDN and CDR2 is FVKESK in the germline V gene. The CDR3 is 12 amino acids. V trimming: 8 bases; J trimming: 9 bases; junction bases outside the gene matches: 3. The CDR3 bases are TGTGCCAGCGGGCAGGGGGCTTCACCCCTCCACTTT. It specifies CASGQGASPLHF. Based on the CDR3 plus reference TRBV14 and TRBJ1-6, the full variable domain is EAGVTQFPSHSVIEKGQTVTLRCDPISGHDNLYWYRRVMGKEIKFLLHFVKESKQDESGMPNNRFLAERTGGTYSTLKVQPAELEDSGVYFCASGQGASPLHFGNGTRLTVT.

The chain links TRBV27 to TRBJ2-5, with unresolved D. V was cut by 3 bases and J by 4 bases, with 6 bases left in between. Germline V gene data show CDR1 as MNHEY and CDR2 as SMNVEV (reference sequence). CDR3 length: 12 residues. As DNA, the CDR3 is TGTGCCAGCAGTTTCCCGGGAGAGACCCAGTACTTC. It codes for CASSFPGETQYF.

J is TRBJ1-6 and V is TRBV6-1; the D is unclear. V was cut by 2 bases and J by 4 bases, with 9 bases left in between. Germline V CDR1 and CDR2: MNHNS, SASEGT. This CDR3 has 15 residues. Here the CDR3 reads CASSERQAYNSPLHF. For the CDR3, the DNA is TGTGCCAGCAGTGAACGGCAGGCATATAATTCACCCCTCCACTTT.

The V gene is TRBV4-1, the J gene TRBJ2-1, with D possibly matching TRBD2 (6 bases). This CDR3 region has 15 residues. Germline loops: CDR1 MGHRA, CDR2 YSYEKL. The V end lost 0 bases, the J end lost 10 bases, and 16 bases lay between the germline ends. CDR3 in DNA: TGCGCCAGCAGCCAAGATCCAACTAGCAAAGGGGAGCAGTTCTTC. This sequence encodes CASSQDPTSKGEQFF.

CDR3 region: CAISDVRGGQPQHF. In DNA, the CDR3 is TGTGCCATCAGTGATGTCAGGGGCGGACAGCCCCAGCATTTT. This chain uses TRBV10-3 with TRBJ1-5, with D maybe TRBD1 (6 bases). This CDR3 spans 14 amino acids. Per the germline V gene, CDR1 is ENHRY and CDR2 is SYGVKD. The V end was cut by 3 bases, the J end by 7 bases, with 13 bases between.

The J gene is TRBJ1-1, the V gene TRBV5-1, with TRBD1 identical over 7 bases. The CDR3 runs 16 residues. Germline V gives CDR1 SGHRS, CDR2 YFSETQ. J was trimmed by 1 base and V by 4 bases; bases with no gene match: 10. CDR3 nucleotide sequence: TGCGCCAGCAGCCTCGCACAACAGGGGTCGAACACTGAAGCTTTCTTT. Encoded protein: CASSLAQQGSNTEAFF.

The genes are TRBV4-2 and TRBJ1-1, with unresolved D. V lost 0 bases to trimming and J lost 0 bases, with 11 bases between them. The CDR3 runs 16 residues. The germline V gene has CDR1 LGHNA and CDR2 YNFKEQ. CDR3 DNA sequence: TGTGCCAGCAGCCAAGATTTTTGGAGTTTGAACACTGAAGCTTTCTTT. Amino acids: CASSQDFWSLNTEAFF.

This clone was counted only a few times. The genes are TRBV6-5 and TRBJ2-3; 10 positions match TRBD2. Germline trimming cut 6 bases from V and 5 bases from J; bases unmatched to any gene: 8. This CDR3 comprises 15 residues. Germline-derived CDR1 and CDR2 are MNHEY and SVGAGI. The CDR3 sequence is CASRRGLAIGDTQYF. The CDR3 DNA reads TGTGCCAGCAGGAGGGGACTAGCGATCGGAGATACGCAGTATTTT.

This clone was detected a few times. The chain's CDR3 is CAISEDRVGNTIYF. Here the CDR3 DNA reads TGTGCCATCAGTGAGGACAGGGTGGGAAACACCATATATTTT. V usage is TRBV10-3 and J usage is TRBJ1-3; 7 bases are shared with TRBD1. CDR3 length: 14 residues. CDR1 ENHRY and CDR2 SYGVKD come from the germline V gene. Trimming at V came to 2 bases and at J to 4 bases, leaving 2 bases not matched to a gene.

This clone was seen at least ten times. Different DNA sequences within this sample yield the same CDR3. The V gene is TRBV9, the J gene TRBJ2-3, with D maybe TRBD2 (6 bases). From germline, CDR1 is SGDLS and CDR2 YYNGEE. This CDR3 has 12 residues. Trimming took 2 bases from V and 6 from J, leaving 7 bases between them. Here the CDR3 DNA reads TGTGCCAGCAGCGTTGCGGGGGATACGCAGTATTTT. Amino acid sequence: CASSVAGDTQYF.

The rearrangement joins TRBV18 to TRBJ1-2; 7 bases agree with TRBD1. This CDR3 region has 12 residues. CDR1 and CDR2 (germline): KGHSH, LQKENI. The J segment lost 8 bases and the V segment lost 3 bases, leaving 3 bases of the junction unmatched. For the CDR3, the DNA is TGTGCCAGCTCACCGCCGACAGGGGGCTACACCTTC. This translates into CASSPPTGGYTF. Full variable domain (outside the CDR3, taken from reference TRBV18 and TRBJ1-2): NAGVMQNPRHLVRRRGQEARLRCSPMKGHSHVYWYRQLPEEGLKFMVYLQKENIIDESGMPKERFSAEFPKEGPSILRIQQVVRGDSAAYFCASSPPTGGYTFGSGTRLTVV.

The V call is TRBV19, the J call TRBJ1-4, with 8 bases lining up with TRBD1. CDR1 is LNHDA and CDR2 is SQIVND in the germline V gene (reference sequence). V shed 8 bases, J shed 7 bases, and the junction held 12 bases outside the gene matches. This CDR3 has 15 amino acids. Written as DNA, the CDR3 is TGTGCCAGTTCTATATCCCAGGGGGCTGGTGAAAAACTGTTTTTT. Its translation: CASSISQGAGEKLFF.

The table lists this clone with a few counts. J is TRBJ1-1 and V is TRBV20-1; possibly TRBD1 for D (5 bases). CDR3 size: 11 residues. V lost 5 bases to trimming and J lost 5 bases, with 9 bases between them. The V gene's germline CDR1 is DFQATT and CDR2 SNEGSKA (reference sequence). In DNA form, the CDR3 reads TGCAGTGCTGTACGGGGGACTGAAGCTTTCTTT. As protein: CSAVRGTEAFF.

As for this clone: The germline gene is not matched at one end of the junction; a read error may be the cause. The chain couples TRBV18 to TRBJ1-6; a possible D gene is TRBD1 (5 bases). CDR3 length: 11 amino acids. Germline V CDR1 and CDR2: KGHSH, LQKENI. CDR3 DNA: TGTGCCAGCTCACCACCCGGGGGTAAGGGCTTT. Translation gives CASSPPGGKGF.